A selection of T cell receptor beta chains follows, all from one sample in a study of T cells in narcolepsy. Measured with immunoSEQ multiplex PCR; TCRdb has only the in-frame clones, and not every one. The data hold roughly 24,000 clones, with 70% to 85% observed a single time. Material: memory (CD45RA-) CD4+ T cells from blood. Receptor source: a human donor in good health. Both conserved end residues are part of each CDR3. The order of the fields is clone size, D gene, J gene, V gene, CDR3 DNA, CDR3 protein. The D gene is left open where the match is weak. Size values are once, few and many counts, or a class for expanded clones, and some rows have none.

abundance: NA
d_gene: NA
j_gene: TRBJ1-2
v_gene: TRBV30
CDR3nt: TGTGCCTGGACTTTAGAAAGGGATGCCAACTATGGCTACACCTTC
CDR3aa: CAWTLERDANYGYTF

abundance: NA
d_gene: NA
j_gene: TRBJ2-7
v_gene: TRBV2
CDR3nt: TGTGCCAGCAGTGATGGTTTCTTCTACGAGCAGTACTTC
CDR3aa: CASSDGFFYEQYF

abundance: NA
d_gene: NA
j_gene: TRBJ1-2
v_gene: TRBV4-1
CDR3nt: TGCGCCAGCAGCCAAAGGTCTGGCTACACCTTC
CDR3aa: CASSQRSGYTF

abundance: NA
d_gene: NA
j_gene: TRBJ1-6
v_gene: TRBV27
CDR3nt: TGTGCCAGCAGTTTCGCTGAAGCAAATTCACCCCTCCACTTT
CDR3aa: CASSFAEANSPLHF

abundance: NA
d_gene: NA
j_gene: TRBJ1-1
v_gene: TRBV29-1
CDR3nt: TGCAGCGTTGAAGAAGTATCGGGGCCGGCTTTCTTT
CDR3aa: CSVEEVSGPAFF

abundance: NA
d_gene: NA
j_gene: TRBJ2-3
v_gene: TRBV9
CDR3nt: TGTGCCAGCAGCATTGGGACGAGTGGTACTACGCAGTATTTT
CDR3aa: CASSIGTSGTTQYF

abundance: NA
d_gene: NA
j_gene: TRBJ1-2
v_gene: TRBV28
CDR3nt: TGTGCCAGCAGTCGAGAGGGCTACACCTTC
CDR3aa: CASSREGYTF

abundance: NA
d_gene: TRBD2
j_gene: TRBJ2-4
v_gene: TRBV7-2
CDR3nt: TGTGCCAGCAGCTCCGGGGCGGTAGCGGGGGGGCCGGGGAACATTCAGTACTTC
CDR3aa: CASSSGAVAGGPGNIQYF

abundance: NA
d_gene: NA
j_gene: TRBJ1-5
v_gene: TRBV7-2
CDR3nt: TGTGCCAGCAGCTTAGGCCACAATCAGCCCCAGCATTTT
CDR3aa: CASSLGHNQPQHF

abundance: NA
d_gene: TRBD1
j_gene: TRBJ2-3
v_gene: TRBV5-1
CDR3nt: TGCGCCAGCAGCTTGACCGGGACAGGCTACACAGATACGCAGTATTTT
CDR3aa: CASSLTGTGYTDTQYF

abundance: few
d_gene: NA
j_gene: TRBJ2-6
v_gene: TRBV4-1
CDR3nt: TGCGCCAGCAGCCAAGACAGCTCTGGGGCCAACGTCCTGACTTTC
CDR3aa: CASSQDSSGANVLTF

abundance: NA
d_gene: NA
j_gene: TRBJ1-1
v_gene: TRBV5-6
CDR3nt: TGTGCCAGCAGCAAACGGGGCTACACTGAAGCTTTCTTT
CDR3aa: CASSKRGYTEAFF

abundance: NA
d_gene: NA
j_gene: TRBJ2-7
v_gene: TRBV2
CDR3nt: TGTGCCAGCAGGGCAGGGTTTATCGAGCAGTACTTC
CDR3aa: CASRAGFIEQYF

abundance: NA
d_gene: NA
j_gene: TRBJ1-4
v_gene: TRBV7-2
CDR3nt: TGTGCCAGCAGTCAAGGACTTTCAACTAATGAAAAACTGTTTTTT
CDR3aa: CASSQGLSTNEKLFF

abundance: NA
d_gene: NA
j_gene: TRBJ1-2
v_gene: TRBV6-5
CDR3nt: TGTGCCAGCAGTTACCAGGGAACCTATGGCTACACCTTC
CDR3aa: CASSYQGTYGYTF

abundance: few
d_gene: TRBD1
j_gene: TRBJ1-2
v_gene: TRBV5-1
CDR3nt: TGCGCCAGCAGCCCCTCAGGGGGGAAGGCTAACTATGGCTACACCTTC
CDR3aa: CASSPSGGKANYGYTF

abundance: NA
d_gene: NA
j_gene: TRBJ2-1
v_gene: TRBV28
CDR3nt: TGTGCCAGCAGCGTCTCGGGACTTAAGCAGTTCTTC
CDR3aa: CASSVSGLKQFF

abundance: NA
d_gene: NA
j_gene: TRBJ2-1
v_gene: TRBV20-1
CDR3nt: TGCAGTGCTAGAGGCGGGACAGACAAGTTCTTC
CDR3aa: CSARGGTDKFF

abundance: NA
d_gene: TRBD2
j_gene: TRBJ2-1
v_gene: TRBV9
CDR3nt: TGTGCCAGCAGCGAAGGACTAGCGGGAGGTTCGGGTGAGCAGTTCTTC
CDR3aa: CASSEGLAGGSGEQFF

abundance: NA
d_gene: TRBD2
j_gene: TRBJ2-1
v_gene: TRBV13
CDR3nt: TGTGCCAGCAGAAAATGGCGGGAGAGCACCAATGAGCAGTTCTTC
CDR3aa: CASRKWRESTNEQFF

abundance: NA
d_gene: TRBD1
j_gene: TRBJ1-4
v_gene: TRBV5-1
CDR3nt: TGCGCCAGCAGCTTCACAGGGGAGGTCACTAATGAAAAACTGTTTTTT
CDR3aa: CASSFTGEVTNEKLFF

abundance: NA
d_gene: NA
j_gene: TRBJ2-7
v_gene: TRBV6-6
CDR3nt: TGTGCCAGCAGTTTGGGGGGGGCCCGAACCTACGAGCAGTACTTC
CDR3aa: CASSLGGARTYEQYF

abundance: NA
d_gene: TRBD2
j_gene: TRBJ2-5
v_gene: TRBV11-3
CDR3nt: TGTGCCAGCAGCTCCGGGACTAGCGGGGAGGAGACCCAGTACTTC
CDR3aa: CASSSGTSGEETQYF

abundance: NA
d_gene: NA
j_gene: TRBJ2-6
v_gene: TRBV4-1
CDR3nt: TGCGCCAGCAGCCAAGAGGGTTTCGGGGCAAACTCTGGGGCCAACGTCCTGACTTTC
CDR3aa: CASSQEGFGANSGANVLTF

abundance: NA
d_gene: NA
j_gene: TRBJ2-5
v_gene: TRBV11-1
CDR3nt: TGTGCCAGCAGTCCGAAGAGTGCCGGTCAAGAGACCCAGTACTTC
CDR3aa: CASSPKSAGQETQYF